The clone carrying this T cell receptor beta chain has just a few counts. Antigen specificity is unknown. The CDR3 is made up of 10 amino acids. V shed 3 bases and J shed 6 bases, with 2 bases lying between them. Germline CDR1 and CDR2: LNHDA and SQIVND (reference sequence). The sample belongs to a study of T cells in Graves' hyperthyroidism and ophthalmopathy. Looking at the study overall: Peripheral blood was acquired at first diagnosis, ahead of any therapy whatsoever.

Study-level points and caveats: The model made its ophthalmopathy prediction, and onset followed a median approximately 7 months later.

A patient was excluded if there was uncontrolled infection, other autoimmune disease, pregnancy or lactation. RNA transcripts yielded amplified TCR beta CDR3 regions. Primed by the HTBI set, a first-round RT-PCR was run on the TCR CDR3. TCRdb reprocessed the multiplex PCR reads via MiXCR and lists one record per CDR3 protein. The top ten hold about 50% of the sample, which has roughly 300,000 distinct CDR3 sequences, roughly 23% seen once. The rearrangement links TRBV19 to TRBJ1-1, with D unclear. This sequence was found in a woman aged 50 to 65 with Graves' hyperthyroidism. The sample consisted of blood. DNA of the CDR3: TGTGCCAGTAGTATCTCTGAAGCTTTCTTT. It is translated as CASSISEAFF.